A single T cell receptor beta chain is shown here with its context. Antigen: not known. Clones were sequenced by immunoSEQ multiplex PCR, and TCRdb holds only the in-frame ones, with some missing. This table holds some 98,000 clones, 82% found once. These data originate in a study of radiotherapy plus CTLA-4 blockade in lung cancer. Whole-study context: 15% to 20% of enrolled patients responded objectively, and roughly 31% had disease control.

Broader study findings: Response, reportedly, was best predicted by interferon-beta along with early blood T cell clone dynamics.

CDR3 size: 16 residues. Germline-derived CDR1 and CDR2 are LNHDA and SQIVND (reference sequence). V lost 4 bases and J lost 0, with 15 bases in between. The V and J genes are TRBV19 and TRBJ1-1; tentative D call: TRBD1 (5 bases). This specimen was peripheral blood, taken from a patient treated with radiotherapy plus ipilimumab. The origin of this receptor is a human donor with non-small cell lung cancer who had a partial response to radiotherapy plus ipilimumab. CDR3 sequence (DNA): TGTGCCAGTAGTACGAATACCGCGACAGTGAACACTGAAGCTTTCTTT. Amino acid sequence: CASSTNTATVNTEAFF.